The sequence of this T cell receptor beta chain was determined in a study of T cells in Graves' hyperthyroidism and ophthalmopathy. Amplification targeted TCR beta CDR3 regions from RNA transcripts. The study used the HTBI primer set for a first-round RT-PCR of the TCR CDR3. TCRdb processed the multiplex PCR reads anew with MiXCR; each CDR3 protein has one entry. The table lists 700,000 or so distinct CDR3 sequences, 15% to 20% of them singletons, with around 7.7% in the top ten. The germline CDR1 and CDR2 sequences are LGHNA and YNFKEQ. The CDR3 runs 18 residues. The ends lost 0 bases at V and 5 bases at J; junction bases unmatched: 12.

The chain recombines TRBV4-2 with TRBJ2-7; TRBD2 aligns across 11 bases. Sequencing used blood. The receptor was isolated from a man in his late teens or twenties with Graves' hyperthyroidism. CDR3 sequence: CASSQEHYPLAGDHEQYF. CDR3 coding DNA: TGTGCCAGCAGCCAAGAACACTACCCACTAGCGGGAGACCACGAGCAGTACTTC.